These 32 T cell receptor beta chains came from one sample sequenced in a study of STAT5B mutations in CD4+ large granular lymphocyte leukemia (dated by TCRdb to between 2021 and 2022). Library construction relied on the immunoSEQ multiplex PCR assay. The table was pulled from immuneACCESS by TCRdb, which kept in-frame rearrangements only. Such tables lose some clones; where checked, under half of the loss comes from unresolved V genes, and the rest has no known cause. The sample includes roughly 23,000 clones, with more than 75% observed a single time. Of the sample, under 10% is held by the ten largest clones. Sequencing was performed on CD4+ T cells from blood buffy coats. The source of these receptors is a human donor in good health.

The J gene is TRBJ1-2, the V gene TRBV27; D is ambiguous. CDR3 size: 13 residues. Germline V gives CDR1 MNHEY, CDR2 SMNVEV (reference sequence). The V end lost 4 bases, the J end lost 3 bases, and 9 bases lay between the germline ends. The CDR3 nucleotides are TGTGCCAGCAGTTCTCAGACCTACTATGGCTACACCTTC. Protein: CASSSQTYYGYTF.

This clone appeared a few times. The J gene is TRBJ1-5, the V gene TRBV6-1; D gene uncertain. Germline assignment: CDR1 MNHNS and CDR2 SASEGT. V was cut by 0 bases and J by 7 bases, with 13 bases left in between. The CDR3 totals 15 residues. The CDR3 sequence: CASSEAGGRVQPQHF. The CDR3 DNA sequence: TGTGCCAGCAGTGAAGCTGGCGGACGGGTCCAGCCCCAGCATTTT.

The CDR3 protein is CASSPGGTYEQYF. CDR3 DNA: TGTGCCAGCAGCCCAGGGGGGACGTACGAGCAGTACTTC. The chain uses TRBV7-9 and TRBJ2-7, with TRBD1 as a possible D gene (7 bases). This CDR3 has 13 residues. Per germline, CDR1 SEHNR and CDR2 FQNEAQ (reference sequence). Trimming pared 5 bases from V and 4 bases from J, leaving 12 bases between.

The V gene is TRBV28, the J gene TRBJ2-7; 14 nucleotides match TRBD2. This CDR3 region has 15 residues. CDR1 is MDHEN, CDR2 SYDVKM, per germline. Unmatched junction bases numbered 7, after V lost 5 bases and J lost 7 bases. In DNA form, the CDR3 reads TGTGCCAGCAGTGCGACTAGCGGGGGGGCCCGGGAGCAGTACTTC. Protein sequence: CASSATSGGAREQYF.

The rearrangement joins TRBV5-4 to TRBJ2-2, with 10 bases identical to TRBD1. This CDR3 comprises 15 residues. Looked up from germline, CDR1 is SGHNT and CDR2 is YYREEE (reference sequence). Unmatched junction bases numbered 5, after V lost 7 bases and J lost 2 bases. CDR3 region: CASGPTGGNTGELFF. The DNA for the CDR3 is TGTGCCAGCGGTCCGACAGGGGGCAACACCGGGGAGCTGTTTTTT.

The chain recombines TRBV7-2 with TRBJ2-5, with D perhaps matching TRBD2 (6 bases). The CDR3 loop spans 14 amino acids. Looked up from germline, CDR1 is SGHTA and CDR2 is FQGNSA. V gave up 5 bases and J gave up 7 bases, with 17 bases separating them. In DNA form, the CDR3 reads TGTGCCAGCAGCCCCGGGCCGTCCGGGGGGACCCAGTACTTC. The encoded protein is CASSPGPSGGTQYF. Full variable domain (outside the CDR3, taken from reference TRBV7-2 and TRBJ2-5): GAGVSQSPSNKVTEKGKDVELRCDPISGHTALYWYRQSLGQGLEFLIYFQGNSAPDKSGLPSDRFSAERTGGSVSTLTIQRTQQEDSAVYLCASSPGPSGGTQYFGPGTRLLVL.

V is TRBV9 and J is TRBJ2-5; TRBD1 aligns across 9 bases. The end of the DNA is better explained by TRBJ2-7, so the J call may be wrong. Germline loops: CDR1 SGDLS, CDR2 YYNGEE. This CDR3 has 15 amino acids. This chain's CDR3 is CASSGSGTGRYEQYF. The CDR3 bases are TGTGCCAGCAGCGGATCCGGGACAGGGCGCTACGAGCAGTACTTC.

V usage is TRBV19 and J usage is TRBJ1-2; D not resolved. Germline-derived CDR1 and CDR2 are LNHDA and SQIVND (reference sequence). V lost 3 bases, J lost 4 bases, and 9 bases lay in between. This CDR3 region has 13 residues. CDR3 DNA: TGTGCCAGTAGTATCCGGACGGTCTATGGCTACACCTTC. Its protein product is CASSIRTVYGYTF. Supplemented by reference TRBV19 and TRBJ1-2, the full variable domain reads DGGITQSPKYLFRKEGQNVTLSCEQNLNHDAMYWYRQDPGQGLRLIYYSQIVNDFQKGDIAEGYSVSREKKESFPLTVTSAQKNPTAFYLCASSIRTVYGYTFGSGTRLTVV.

This clone was seen only a few times. CDR3 bases: TGCGCCAGCAGCTCTAGGACAGAAAGCACTGAAGCTTTCTTT. Its translation is CASSSRTESTEAFF. The chain employs TRBV4-1 and TRBJ1-1; TRBD1 might be the D (6 bases). Trimming took off 5 bases at V and 4 bases at J, with 14 bases between the two ends. The CDR3 contains 14 residues. Germline-derived CDR1 and CDR2 are MGHRA and YSYEKL.

This clone is a singleton in its sample. The V call is TRBV7-9, the J call TRBJ1-1; weak D call: TRBD1 (6 bases). This CDR3 region has 15 residues. The V gene lost 5 bases and the J gene lost 1 base, with 14 bases spanning the gap. Germline V gene data show CDR1 as SEHNR and CDR2 as FQNEAQ (reference sequence). The CDR3 loop is CASSGVGGENTEAFF. The CDR3 DNA is TGTGCCAGCAGCGGCGTCGGGGGCGAGAACACTGAAGCTTTCTTT.

The rearrangement joins TRBV28 to TRBJ1-1; D uncertain. Trimming pared 10 bases from V and 1 base from J, leaving 13 bases between. The CDR3 consists of 13 residues. Germline lookup yields CDR1 MDHEN and CDR2 SYDVKM. CDR3 sequence reads: CAIRPTTNTEAFF. The CDR3 DNA reads as TGTGCCATTCGACCCACAACGAACACTGAAGCTTTCTTT.

The chain couples TRBV16 to TRBJ2-4; weak D call: TRBD1 (5 bases). Per germline, CDR1 KGHSY and CDR2 FQNENV. Trimming removed 3 bases from V and 4 bases from J, with 10 bases in between. This CDR3 contains 14 residues. As DNA, the CDR3 is TGTGCCAGCAGCCAGGACACGCTGAAAAACATTCAGTACTTC. This gives the protein CASSQDTLKNIQYF.

The J gene is TRBJ2-5, the V gene TRBV18; TRBD2 matches at 15 bases. The germline V gene has CDR1 KGHSH and CDR2 LQKENI. V gave up 0 bases and J gave up 1 base; unmatched junction bases: 6. CDR3 length equals 19 residues. CDR3 bases: TGTGCCAGCTCACCACCACCAGGGACTAGCGGGGGGACCCAAGAGACCCAGTACTTC. It specifies CASSPPPGTSGGTQETQYF.

The rearrangement uses TRBV28 and TRBJ2-1; 10 bases match TRBD2. Germline CDR1 is MDHEN and CDR2 is SYDVKM. The CDR3 consists of 16 residues. Trimming removed 3 bases from V and 10 bases from J; junction bases left unmatched: 12. In DNA form, the CDR3 reads TGTGCCAGCAGTTTCCCGCTAGCGGGAGAGTCAAGGGAGCAGTTCTTC. It encodes CASSFPLAGESREQFF.

This chain links TRBV27 with TRBJ1-5; 9 positions agree with TRBD1. V lost 5 bases, J lost 7 bases, and 6 bases stayed unmatched. CDR1 and CDR2 (germline): MNHEY, SMNVEV (reference sequence). The CDR3 is 14 amino acids. In DNA, the CDR3 is TGTGCCAGCAGTCCCGGACAGGGGTGGCAGCCCCAGCATTTT. Protein: CASSPGQGWQPQHF.

This chain's CDR3 is CASSLGEAALHF. For the CDR3, the DNA is TGTGCCAGCAGCTTGGGAGAGGCAGCCCTCCACTTT. The chain uses TRBV7-2 and TRBJ1-6, with D unresolved. Germline V gene data show CDR1 as SGHTA and CDR2 as FQGNSA. The germline V and J ends were trimmed by 3 bases and 14 bases, with 11 bases remaining between them. This CDR3 contains 12 residues. The full variable domain, rest sourced from reference TRBV7-2 and TRBJ1-6, is GAGVSQSPSNKVTEKGKDVELRCDPISGHTALYWYRQSLGQGLEFLIYFQGNSAPDKSGLPSDRFSAERTGGSVSTLTIQRTQQEDSAVYLCASSLGEAALHFGNGTRLTVT.

This rearrangement joins TRBV10-1 to TRBJ2-1, with TRBD2 matching 8 bases. V was pared by 4 bases and J by 5 bases, with 13 bases of the junction left unmatched. The CDR3 is 17 residues long. Germline V gives CDR1 WNHNN, CDR2 SYGVQD (reference sequence). The CDR3 nucleotides are TGCGCCAGCAGTGCCACTAGCGGACAGAGGAGCCACAATGAGCAGTTCTTC. Its translation is CASSATSGQRSHNEQFF.

J is TRBJ2-3 and V is TRBV2; 13 bases are a match to TRBD2. The CDR3 totals 15 residues. Germline V gene sequence: CDR1 SNHLY, CDR2 FYNNEI. Trimming at V came to 6 bases and at J to 5 bases, leaving 5 bases not matched to a gene. The CDR3 region has the DNA TGTGCCAGCAGGACTAGCGGGGGGCGACGAGATACGCAGTATTTT. This gives the protein CASRTSGGRRDTQYF.

This sequence joins TRBV27 and TRBJ1-1; maybe TRBD1 (5 bases). Germline V gives CDR1 MNHEY, CDR2 SMNVEV (reference sequence). V shed 1 base and J shed 1 base, with 7 bases lying between them. There are 14 residues in the CDR3. The CDR3 reads CASSLFQGNTEAFF. As DNA, the CDR3 is TGTGCCAGCAGTTTATTCCAGGGGAACACTGAAGCTTTCTTT.

V and J are TRBV18 and TRBJ2-5, with D unresolved. CDR3 length: 14 amino acids. V lost 0 bases, J lost 4 bases, and 9 bases lay in between. Germline V gene lookup returns CDR1 KGHSH and CDR2 LQKENI. In nucleotides, the CDR3 is TGTGCCAGCTCACCACCAAGTCCAGTAGAGACCCAGTACTTC. It codes for CASSPPSPVETQYF.

This chain links TRBV4-2 with TRBJ2-7, with D perhaps given as TRBD1 or TRBD2 (5 bases each). Germline CDR1 LGHNA, CDR2 YNFKEQ. This CDR3 has 14 amino acids. V was cut by 4 bases and J by 0 bases, with 10 bases left in between. This CDR3 is CASSRDLSSYEQYF. The CDR3 bases are TGTGCCAGCAGCCGGGACCTATCCTCCTACGAGCAGTACTTC.

V is TRBV5-1 and J is TRBJ1-4; possibly TRBD1 for D (6 bases). V was cut by 5 bases and J by 7 bases, with 18 bases left in between. Germline V gene data show CDR1 as SGHRS and CDR2 as YFSETQ. CDR3 size: 15 residues. CDR3 in DNA: TGCGCCAGCAGGGGGTTACAGGGAGGAGGTGAAAAACTGTTTTTT. As protein: CASRGLQGGGEKLFF.

The chain carries TRBV7-2 and TRBJ2-7, with a weak D call TRBD2 (6 bases). V lost 0 bases and J 5 bases, leaving 14 bases between the germline ends. Germline V CDR1 and CDR2: SGHTA, FQGNSA. The CDR3 is 15 residues long. The CDR3, as DNA: TGTGCCAGCAGCTTAGCGCCCGGGCCGGGGGACGAGCAGTACTTC. Protein: CASSLAPGPGDEQYF. Using reference TRBV7-2 and TRBJ2-7 for the parts outside the CDR3, the full variable domain is GAGVSQSPSNKVTEKGKDVELRCDPISGHTALYWYRQSLGQGLEFLIYFQGNSAPDKSGLPSDRFSAERTGGSVSTLTIQRTQQEDSAVYLCASSLAPGPGDEQYFGPGTRLTVT.

The J gene is TRBJ1-2, the V gene TRBV6-1, with 8 bases identical to TRBD1. After removal of 6 bases from V and 2 bases from J, the junction contained 5 bases not matched to a gene. Germline CDR1 and CDR2: MNHNS and SASEGT. This CDR3 is built from 14 residues. The CDR3 DNA sequence: TGTGCCAGCAGGACGGGACAGGCGAACTATGGCTACACCTTC. Residues: CASRTGQANYGYTF.

The rearrangement uses TRBV11-2 and TRBJ2-1; 11 bases line up with TRBD2. In germline, CDR1 is SGHAT, CDR2 FQNNGV. The CDR3 extends over 17 amino acids. V trimming: 6 bases; J trimming: 3 bases; junction bases outside the gene matches: 10. CDR3 in amino acids: CASRPLTSGTFYNEQFF. DNA of the CDR3: TGTGCCAGCAGACCCCTGACTAGCGGGACGTTCTACAATGAGCAGTTCTTC.

The rearrangement uses TRBV21-1 and TRBJ2-7; the DNA was not compared with TRBD1, the D call given in the table. TRBV21-1 is described as a pseudogene. This CDR3 comprises 13 residues. The CDR3 is CASSENRIFKQYF. CDR3 bases: TGTGCCAGCAGCGAAAACAGGATATTTAAGCAGTACTTC.

V and J are TRBV4-1 and TRBJ2-3, with 11 bases aligning to TRBD2. Per the germline V gene, CDR1 is MGHRA and CDR2 is YSYEKL. Trimming took 3 bases from V and 0 from J; bases not matched to a gene: 2. The CDR3 length is 16 residues. The CDR3 nucleotides read TGCGCCAGCAGCCACTCTAGCGGGGGGAGCACAGATACGCAGTATTTT. It is translated as CASSHSSGGSTDTQYF.

The chain links TRBV27 to TRBJ2-1, with 8 bases lining up with TRBD1. V lost 4 bases to trimming and J lost 7 bases; unmatched junction nucleotides: 6. The CDR3 extends over 14 amino acids. Germline CDR1 and CDR2: MNHEY and SMNVEV (reference sequence). This CDR3 reads CASSSRQGRNEQFF. CDR3 coding DNA: TGTGCCAGCAGTTCACGACAGGGGAGGAATGAGCAGTTCTTC.

The chain links TRBV30 to TRBJ1-4, with 7 bases aligning to TRBD1. With V trimmed by 5 bases and J by 7 bases, 10 bases remained unmatched. Looked up from germline, CDR1 is GTSNPN and CDR2 is SVGIG (reference sequence). The CDR3 has 14 amino acids. CDR3 amino acids: CAWYPKGAGEKLFF. The CDR3 nucleotides are TGTGCCTGGTACCCGAAGGGGGCCGGTGAAAAACTGTTTTTT.

The gene calls are TRBV5-6 and TRBJ2-1, with TRBD2 identical over 9 bases. This CDR3 has 15 amino acids. Trimming removed 1 base from V and 8 bases from J; junction bases left unmatched: 7. Germline V lookup: CDR1 SGHDT, CDR2 YYEEEE. CDR3 in amino acids: CASSLRGLAKYEQFF. The CDR3 DNA reads TGTGCCAGCAGCTTGAGGGGACTAGCTAAATATGAGCAGTTCTTC. The entire variable domain, with the rest obtained from reference TRBV5-6 and TRBJ2-1, is as follows: DAGVTQSPTHLIKTRGQQVTLRCSPKSGHDTVSWYQQALGQGPQFIFQYYEEEERQRGNFPDRFSGHQFPNYSSELNVNALLLGDSALYLCASSLRGLAKYEQFFGPGTRLTVL.

This chain connects TRBV19 to TRBJ2-3, with TRBD2 as a possible D gene (5 bases). This CDR3 has 14 amino acids. V was clipped by 6 bases and J by 2 bases, with 12 bases between them. Germline V CDR1 and CDR2: LNHDA, SQIVND (reference sequence). CDR3 sequence reads: CASSQMRATDTQYF. CDR3 nucleotide sequence: TGTGCCAGTAGCCAGATGCGGGCCACAGATACGCAGTATTTT.

V and J are TRBV5-5 and TRBJ2-7; 7 bases fit TRBD2. Germline V CDR1 and CDR2: SGHKS, YYEKEE (reference sequence). Losses at the gene ends were 1 base for V and 0 bases for J; bases not matched to a gene: 4. The CDR3 is 15 residues long. CDR3 residues: CASSLWGGPSYEQYF. The CDR3 DNA reads TGTGCCAGCAGCTTGTGGGGGGGTCCCTCCTACGAGCAGTACTTC. Filled out from reference TRBV5-5 and TRBJ2-7, the complete variable domain reads DAGVTQSPTHLIKTRGQQVTLRCSPISGHKSVSWYQQVLGQGPQFIFQYYEKEERGRGNFPDRFSARQFPNYSSELNVNALLLGDSALYLCASSLWGGPSYEQYFGPGTRLTVT.